This TCR beta chain was observed in a study of T cell repertoires in cytomegalovirus infection. This clonotype was seen at least ten times. The target antigen is unknown. One entry per CDR3 protein, called by TCRdb with MiXCR from the reads. This sample has approximately 770,000 distinct CDR3 sequences, with almost 30% found just once. Source: cultured CD8+ T cells from PBMCs, taken from culture after CMV antigen stimulation. This clonotype was obtained from a human donor in good health (CMV status not recorded). Some clones in this sample may be carry-over from other donors' samples.

The CDR3 spells CATWTRPGNTIYF. DNA for the CDR3: TGTGCCACCTGGACCAGGCCTGGAAACACCATATATTTT. The rearrangement links TRBV2 to TRBJ1-3; D ambiguous. The germline V gene has CDR1 SNHLY and CDR2 FYNNEI. V was trimmed by 10 bases and J by 2 bases, leaving 12 bases between them. The CDR3 is made up of 13 amino acids.